This record covers a single TCR beta chain. Its binding antigen is unknown. Base qualities were left out, and no much larger clone turns up one base away. Sequenced on an Illumina MiniSeq. A roughly 20-cycle PCR with Phusion amplified the TCRs, pairing a constant-region primer with the adapter that was attached to the V primers. Isolated mRNA was amplified with the MessageAmp II aRNA Amplification Kit, using a roughly 17-hour in vitro transcription at 37°C. mRNA for TCR sequencing was isolated with the Dynabeads mRNA DIRECT Purification Kit. Indexed Illumina adapters were added in a second Phusion PCR of 20 to 30 cycles, after which AMPure XP beads were used to purify the products. For the original study's pipeline: Custom Perl scripts pooled TCR sequences encoding the same protein, removed out-of-frame sequences and computed each clonotype's abundance. The analysis excluded TCR sequences that were supported by just one read. Repertoire metrics included Shannon entropy, Gini index, clonality, richness, and frequency of TCRs shared between repertoires. TCRdb cleaned the public reads at Q25 with fastp, built clones with MiXCR and kept in-frame beta chains. One record per CDR3 amino acid sequence lists the most common genes and DNA. The V and J calls follow TCRdb's processing rather than the paper's. This sample comprises tens of thousands of distinct CDR3 sequences, 12% of them detected only once. In total, the top ten clones hold about 6% of the sample.

This specimen belongs to a study of low-dose radiotherapy and immunotherapy resistance in tumors (dated by TCRdb to the early 2020s). Describing the broader study: In Cohort 1, each fraction delivered 0.5 Gy every 2 weeks, and the prescribed total PTV dose was 6.5 Gy. Patients in Cohort 2 were given 1 Gy per fraction every two weeks, for a total of 13 Gy across 26 weeks. Nivolumab and ipilimumab were both given intravenously, with nivolumab at a 240 mg flat dose every two weeks and ipilimumab at 1 mg/kg every six weeks. Intravenous cyclophosphamide at 200 mg/m2 was administered every two weeks, one day ahead of each radiation and immunotherapy administration. Starting on cycle 1 day 1, patients took 300 mg of aspirin by mouth once a day for four cycles. First-strand cDNA was synthesized using Superscript III and a set of TRAV- and TRBV-specific primers, so that both TCRalpha and TCRbeta chains were covered. The trial did not randomize participants into treatment groups. Eight patients were included in the translational analysis: three from the first dose cohort and the first five from the second dose cohort. TCRalpha and TCRbeta libraries were deep-sequenced on an Illumina MiniSeq instrument.

The time point label, read with the paper, signifies: before trial treatment. Donors were enrolled in RACIN, a single-arm phase I dose-escalation trial in which nivolumab, ipilimumab, aspirin, low-dose cyclophosphamide and low-dose radiotherapy were combined. Patients were eligible if they had advanced solid tumors that were TIL-negative. The CDR3 spans 17 residues, from the cysteine through the phenylalanine. Only the CDR3 part of the read is kept: 51 bases, read in frame from the first base. At the junction V is shortened by 6 bases and J by 5 bases, with 23 bases in between. Via the germline V gene (reference sequence), CDR1 is LNHDA and CDR2 SQIVND.

The TCR originated in a female donor with ovarian cancer. The chain is assembled from TRBV19 and TRBJ1-5; the best D guess is TRBD1, with 6 bases matching. The sample was PBMCs, taken before treatment. In nucleotide form, the sequence is TGTGCCAGTAGGCCGCTGGGTCAGGGGCAACAGGATCAGCCCCAGCATTTT. This gives the protein CASRPLGQGQQDQPQHF.